This T cell receptor (beta chain) was recorded in a study of shared clonotypes between healthy human individuals. Regarding the study as a whole: Expectations were that clonotype sharing among donors would be affected by sequencing depth.

Generated by immunoSEQ multiplex PCR, the TCRdb table keeps only in-frame clones and is missing some. Of roughly 1,500,000 clones listed, approximately 98.5% were seen once; the top ten hold approximately 0.4%. Points on this clone: No antigen is known for it.

The CDR3 is made up of 13 amino acids. CDR1 is MGHRA and CDR2 is YSYEKL in the germline V gene. V lost 5 bases, J lost 9 bases, and 14 bases lay in between. Splitting of CD4+ cells produced CD45RA+ naive and CD45RA-negative memory subsets. V and J are TRBV4-1 and TRBJ2-4; maybe TRBD2 (6 bases). Sequenced material: naive CD4+ T cells sorted from blood. This sample's subset: CD45RA+ positively selected. This clonotype was obtained from a man younger than 45 in good health. CDR3 sequence (DNA): TGCGCCAGCAGCGTTACGGGGGTAGGCATTCAGTACTTC. Its protein product is CASSVTGVGIQYF.